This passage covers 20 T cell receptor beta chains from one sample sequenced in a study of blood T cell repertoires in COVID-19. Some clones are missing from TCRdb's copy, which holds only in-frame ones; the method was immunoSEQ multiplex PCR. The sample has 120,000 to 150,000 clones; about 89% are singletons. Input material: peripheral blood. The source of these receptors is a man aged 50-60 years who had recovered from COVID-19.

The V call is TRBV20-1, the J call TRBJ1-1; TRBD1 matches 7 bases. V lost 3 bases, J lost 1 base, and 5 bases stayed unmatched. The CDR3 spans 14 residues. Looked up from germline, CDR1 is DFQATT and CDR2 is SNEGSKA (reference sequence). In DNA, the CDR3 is TGCAGTGCTAGTTCCGGGACAGCGAACACTGAAGCTTTCTTT. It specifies CSASSGTANTEAFF.

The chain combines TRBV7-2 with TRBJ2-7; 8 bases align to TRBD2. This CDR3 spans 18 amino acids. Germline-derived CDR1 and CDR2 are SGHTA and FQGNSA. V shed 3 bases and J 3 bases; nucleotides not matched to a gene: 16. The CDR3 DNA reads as TGTGCCAGCAGCTTTCGCTCCGGGGGGGTAGCGGCTAACTACGAGCAGTACTTC. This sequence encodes CASSFRSGGVAANYEQYF.

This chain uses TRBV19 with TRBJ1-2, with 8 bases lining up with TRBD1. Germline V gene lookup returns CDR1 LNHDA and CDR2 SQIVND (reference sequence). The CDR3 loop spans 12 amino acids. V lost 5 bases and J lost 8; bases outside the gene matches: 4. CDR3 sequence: CASSRTGWGYTF. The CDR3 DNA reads TGTGCCAGTAGTCGGACAGGGTGGGGCTACACCTTC.

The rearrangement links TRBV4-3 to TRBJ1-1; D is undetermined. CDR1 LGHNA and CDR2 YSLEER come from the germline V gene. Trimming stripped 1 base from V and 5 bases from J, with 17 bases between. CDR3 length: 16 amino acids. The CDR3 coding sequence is TGCGCCAGCAGCCAAGGTGCGAGTTTTGCTTCTACTGAAGCTTTCTTT. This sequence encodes CASSQGASFASTEAFF.

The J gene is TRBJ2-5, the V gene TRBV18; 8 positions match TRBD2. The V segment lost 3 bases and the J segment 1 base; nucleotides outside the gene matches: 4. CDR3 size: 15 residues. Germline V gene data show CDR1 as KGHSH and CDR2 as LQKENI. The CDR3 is CASSPFGGGQETQYF. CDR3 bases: TGTGCCAGCTCACCCTTCGGGGGGGGCCAAGAGACCCAGTACTTC.

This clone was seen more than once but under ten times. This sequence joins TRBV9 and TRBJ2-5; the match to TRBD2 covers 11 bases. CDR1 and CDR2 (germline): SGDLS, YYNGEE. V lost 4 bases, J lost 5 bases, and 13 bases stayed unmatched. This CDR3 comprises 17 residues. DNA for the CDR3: TGTGCCAGCAGCCCCAGCTCCCTAGCGGGGGGCGGGGAGACCCAGTACTTC. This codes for CASSPSSLAGGGETQYF.

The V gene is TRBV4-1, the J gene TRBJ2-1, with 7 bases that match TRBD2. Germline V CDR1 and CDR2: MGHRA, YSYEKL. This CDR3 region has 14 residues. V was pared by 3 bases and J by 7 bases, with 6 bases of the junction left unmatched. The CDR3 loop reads CASSQITGGNEQFF. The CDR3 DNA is TGCGCCAGCAGCCAGATTACGGGGGGTAATGAGCAGTTCTTC.

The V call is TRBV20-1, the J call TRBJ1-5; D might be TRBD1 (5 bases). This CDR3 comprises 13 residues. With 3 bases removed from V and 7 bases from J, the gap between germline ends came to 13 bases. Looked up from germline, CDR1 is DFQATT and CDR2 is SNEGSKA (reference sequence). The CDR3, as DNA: TGCAGTGCTAGTGGGGCAGTGGAACAGCCCCAGCATTTT. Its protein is CSASGAVEQPQHF.

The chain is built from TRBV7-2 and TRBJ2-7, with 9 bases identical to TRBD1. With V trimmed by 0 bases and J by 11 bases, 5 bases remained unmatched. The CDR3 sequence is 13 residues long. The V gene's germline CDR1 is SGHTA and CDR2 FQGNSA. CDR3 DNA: TGTGCCAGCAGCTTAGCACAGGGGGCAGAAGAGTACTTC. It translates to CASSLAQGAEEYF.

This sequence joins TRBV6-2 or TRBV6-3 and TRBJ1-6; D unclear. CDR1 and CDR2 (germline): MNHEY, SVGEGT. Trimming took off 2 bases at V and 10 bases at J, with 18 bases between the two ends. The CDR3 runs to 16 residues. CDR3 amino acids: CASSYAPSRSGSPLHF. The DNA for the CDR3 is TGTGCCAGCAGTTACGCGCCTTCTCGTTCGGGGTCACCCCTCCACTTT.

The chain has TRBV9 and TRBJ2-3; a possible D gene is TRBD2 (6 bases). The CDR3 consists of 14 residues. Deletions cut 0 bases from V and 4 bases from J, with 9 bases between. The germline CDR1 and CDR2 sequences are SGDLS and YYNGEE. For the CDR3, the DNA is TGTGCCAGCAGCGTAGCGGGGAGGCCAGATACGCAGTATTTT. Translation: CASSVAGRPDTQYF. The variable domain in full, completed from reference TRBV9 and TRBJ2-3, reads DSGVTQTPKHLITATGQRVTLRCSPRSGDLSVYWYQQSLDQGLQFLIQYYNGEERAKGNILERFSAQQFPDLHSELNLSSLELGDSALYFCASSVAGRPDTQYFGPGTRLTVL.

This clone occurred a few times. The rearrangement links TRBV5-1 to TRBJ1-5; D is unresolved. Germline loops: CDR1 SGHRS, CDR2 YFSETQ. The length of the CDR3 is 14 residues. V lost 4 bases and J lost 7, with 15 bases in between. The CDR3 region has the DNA TGCGCCAGCAGCCCGTATGGAGGGAACCAGCCCCAGCATTTT. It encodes CASSPYGGNQPQHF.

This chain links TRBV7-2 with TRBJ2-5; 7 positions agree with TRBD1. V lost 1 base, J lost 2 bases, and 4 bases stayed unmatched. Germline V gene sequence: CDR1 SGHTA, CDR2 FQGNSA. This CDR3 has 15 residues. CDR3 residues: CASSLVGRGQETQYF. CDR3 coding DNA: TGTGCCAGCAGCTTAGTTGGCAGGGGGCAAGAGACCCAGTACTTC.

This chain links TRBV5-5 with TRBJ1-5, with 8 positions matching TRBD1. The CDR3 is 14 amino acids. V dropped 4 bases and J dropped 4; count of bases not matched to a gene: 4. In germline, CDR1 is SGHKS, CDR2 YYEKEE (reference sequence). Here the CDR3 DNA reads TGTGCCAGCAGCCAAGGACAGGGAAATCAGCCCCAGCATTTT. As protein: CASSQGQGNQPQHF.

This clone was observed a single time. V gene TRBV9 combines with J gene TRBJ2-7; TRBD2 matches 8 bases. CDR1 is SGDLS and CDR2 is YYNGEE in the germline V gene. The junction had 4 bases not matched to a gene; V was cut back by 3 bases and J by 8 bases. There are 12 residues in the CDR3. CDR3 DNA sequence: TGTGCCAGCAGCGGCGGGGGGCCGAAGCAGTACTTC. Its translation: CASSGGGPKQYF. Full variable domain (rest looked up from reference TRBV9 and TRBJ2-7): DSGVTQTPKHLITATGQRVTLRCSPRSGDLSVYWYQQSLDQGLQFLIQYYNGEERAKGNILERFSAQQFPDLHSELNLSSLELGDSALYFCASSGGGPKQYFGPGTRLTVT.

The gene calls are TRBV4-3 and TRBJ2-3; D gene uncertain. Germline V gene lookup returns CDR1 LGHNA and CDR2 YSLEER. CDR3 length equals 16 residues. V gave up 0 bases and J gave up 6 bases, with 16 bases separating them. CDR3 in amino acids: CASSQDYGLSKDTQYF. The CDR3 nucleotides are TGCGCCAGCAGCCAAGATTATGGCCTTTCCAAGGATACGCAGTATTTT.

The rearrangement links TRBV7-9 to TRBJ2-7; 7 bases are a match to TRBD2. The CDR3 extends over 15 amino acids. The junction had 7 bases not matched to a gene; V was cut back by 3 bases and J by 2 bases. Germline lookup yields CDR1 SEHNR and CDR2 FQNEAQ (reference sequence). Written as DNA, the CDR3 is TGTGCCAGCAGCTTTCCGAGGAGCGGGGCCTACGAGCAGTACTTC. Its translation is CASSFPRSGAYEQYF.

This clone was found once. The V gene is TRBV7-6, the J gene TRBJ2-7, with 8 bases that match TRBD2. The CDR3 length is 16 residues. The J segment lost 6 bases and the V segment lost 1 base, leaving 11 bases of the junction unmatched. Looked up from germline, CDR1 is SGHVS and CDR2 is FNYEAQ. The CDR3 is CASSLGQAMAGGEQYF. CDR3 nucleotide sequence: TGTGCCAGCAGCTTAGGACAGGCGATGGCGGGAGGCGAGCAGTACTTC.

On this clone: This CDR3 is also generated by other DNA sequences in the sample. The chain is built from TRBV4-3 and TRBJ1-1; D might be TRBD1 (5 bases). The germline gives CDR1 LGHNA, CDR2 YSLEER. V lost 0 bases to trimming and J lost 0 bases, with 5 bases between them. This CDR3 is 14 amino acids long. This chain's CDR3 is CASSQDRVNTEAFF. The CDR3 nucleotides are TGCGCCAGCAGCCAAGACAGGGTGAACACTGAAGCTTTCTTT.

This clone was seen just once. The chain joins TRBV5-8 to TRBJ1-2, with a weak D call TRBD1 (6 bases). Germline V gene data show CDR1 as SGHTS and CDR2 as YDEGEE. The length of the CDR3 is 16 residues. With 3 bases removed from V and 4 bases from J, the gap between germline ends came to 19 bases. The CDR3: CASSSYSTMGAYGYTF. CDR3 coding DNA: TGTGCCAGCAGCTCCTATTCGACTATGGGGGCCTATGGCTACACCTTC. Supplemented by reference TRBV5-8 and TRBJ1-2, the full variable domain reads EAGVTQSPTHLIKTRGQQATLRCSPISGHTSVYWYQQALGLGLQFLLWYDEGEERNRGNFPPRFSGRQFPNYSSELNVNALELEDSALYLCASSSYSTMGAYGYTFGSGTRLTVV.